The rows below give T cell receptor beta chains drawn from one sample of a study of siplizumab effects on memory and regulatory T cells. Clones were sequenced by immunoSEQ multiplex PCR, and TCRdb holds only the in-frame ones, with some missing. This table has approximately 120,000 clones, roughly 95% appearing once. The sample was non-Treg CD4+ T cells sorted from blood. These receptors were obtained from a human donor in good health. The conserved cysteine and the conserved F or W are not part of the CDR3 here. Clone size appears in some rows only: once, few, many, or a class for an expanded clone.

j_call v_call clone_size cdr3_aa
TRBJ2-5 TRBV14 NA ASSLAGTRGETQY
TRBJ2-6 TRBV18 NA ASSPLGEGTGANVLT
TRBJ2-2 TRBV7-3 NA ASSFQMNTGELF
TRBJ1-5 TRBV7-3 NA ASSYNSNQPQH
TRBJ1-1 TRBV28 NA ASSPSGQVNTEAF
TRBJ1-3 TRBV27 NA ASSQRDNRNTIY
TRBJ1-5 TRBV19 NA ATKQGVLGNQPQH
TRBJ1-5 TRBV28 NA ASSFRQGTGNQPQH
TRBJ2-1 TRBV5-4 once ASSLLAGSYNEQF
TRBJ1-3 TRBV6-6 NA ASSRSQGRGNTIY
TRBJ1-2 TRBV7-2 NA ASSLVAGVGYYGYT
TRBJ1-6 TRBV7-9 NA ASSLGSTGATSYNSPLH
TRBJ2-1 TRBV7-3 NA ASSLNPALPNEQF
TRBJ2-1 TRBV19 NA ASNIGASGGEQF
TRBJ1-2 TRBV28 NA ASSFNPLIGYT
TRBJ1-1 TRBV28 NA ASSSTGTGEEAF
TRBJ2-7 TRBV9 NA ASSAGLAETAQY
TRBJ1-1 TRBV18 NA ASSPLSGQNTEAF
TRBJ2-1 TRBV20-1 NA SARIYNEQF
TRBJ1-6 TRBV11-2 NA ASSWTGRNSPLH
TRBJ2-2 TRBV5-1 NA ASSLLAGANTGELF
TRBJ2-5 TRBV28 NA ASSTPGAAQETQY
TRBJ1-3 TRBV5-4 NA ASSLKGSGNTIY
TRBJ2-5 TRBV28 NA ASSRAEQETQY
TRBJ1-1 TRBV30 few AWRFEAF
TRBJ1-4 TRBV27 NA ASSSTGLGNEKLF
TRBJ1-2 TRBV2 few ASSPELNYGYT
TRBJ2-1 TRBV11-1 NA ASRRWGTGTDENEQF
TRBJ1-3 TRBV6-5 NA ASSPASSGNTIY
TRBJ1-3 TRBV5-1 NA ASSSAGSGNTIY
TRBJ2-3 TRBV11-3 NA ASSLEGRHTDTQY
TRBJ1-2 TRBV4-2 NA ASSQGASNYGYT
TRBJ1-1 TRBV5-1 NA ASSHKQKNTEAF
TRBJ1-2 TRBV2 NA ASRGPGQLYYGYT
TRBJ2-6 TRBV5-4 NA ASSLAPAGDSGANVLT
TRBJ2-5 TRBV27 NA ASSLSYEQETQY
TRBJ2-3 TRBV5-4 NA ASSPGQGLTDTQY
TRBJ1-5 TRBV10-3 NA AISETVYQPQH
TRBJ2-7 TRBV12-5 NA ASGLPTPGQFSYEQY
TRBJ2-5 TRBV7-7 NA ASSQVSQETQY
TRBJ1-5 TRBV9 NA ASSVGTGFEQPQH
TRBJ2-1 TRBV6-1 NA ASSEQSGTGNNEQF
TRBJ2-7 TRBV28 NA ASSLEYEQY
TRBJ1-2 TRBV30 NA AYDRGRGGYT
TRBJ1-5 TRBV5-1 NA ASSSGPMSNQPQH